This TCR beta chain was captured by sequencing in a study of regulatory T cells in long-lasting Graves disease. Described time point: newly diagnosed GD, antithyroid drugs for less than 3 months. Extracted RNA from PBMCs served as the source of the TCR library. Study-wide results and caveats: Persistent cases favored TRBV28, TRBJ1-2 and TRBJ2-5.

CDR3-region Arm-PCR and iRepertoire HTBI primers produced the TCR beta libraries. TCRdb itself ran the multiplex PCR reads through MiXCR, one entry per CDR3 protein. Of approximately 540,000 distinct CDR3 sequences listed, approximately 12% are singletons. CDR1 is MNHEY, CDR2 SVGEGT, per germline. This CDR3 contains 15 residues. V lost 6 bases and J lost 3; bases outside the gene matches: 8. This clonotype occurred a few times. What it binds is unknown. The same specimen was also included in a second study, on T cells in Graves' hyperthyroidism and ophthalmopathy. That source notes: Graves' hyperthyroidism without ophthalmopathy progression within 18 months was termed stable. The HTBI primer set drove a first-round RT-PCR of the TCR CDR3.

The rearrangement links TRBV6-2 or TRBV6-3 to TRBJ2-7, with 10 bases matching TRBD1. This TCR derives from a woman aged 25 to 39 with Graves disease. The source was peripheral blood mononuclear cells (PBMCs), collected at new diagnosis, from a patient treated with antithyroid drugs. In nucleotides, the CDR3 is TGTGCCAGCAGATCTCCGGGACAGGGGTTCTACGAGCAGTACTTC. It yields the protein CASRSPGQGFYEQYF.